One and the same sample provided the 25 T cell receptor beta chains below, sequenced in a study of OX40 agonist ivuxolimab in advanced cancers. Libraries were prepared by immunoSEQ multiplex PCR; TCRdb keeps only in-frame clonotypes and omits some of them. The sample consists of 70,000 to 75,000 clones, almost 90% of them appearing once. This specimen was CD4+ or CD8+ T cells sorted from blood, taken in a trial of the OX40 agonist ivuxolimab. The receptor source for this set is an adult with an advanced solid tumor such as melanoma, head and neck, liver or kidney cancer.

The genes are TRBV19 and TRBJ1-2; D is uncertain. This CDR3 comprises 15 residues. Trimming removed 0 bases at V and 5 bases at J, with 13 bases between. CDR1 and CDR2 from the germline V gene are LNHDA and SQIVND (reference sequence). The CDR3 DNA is TGTGCCAGTAGTATAGAACAATTCCCCCGATATGGCTACACCTTC. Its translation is CASSIEQFPRYGYTF. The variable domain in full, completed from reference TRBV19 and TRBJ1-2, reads DGGITQSPKYLFRKEGQNVTLSCEQNLNHDAMYWYRQDPGQGLRLIYYSQIVNDFQKGDIAEGYSVSREKKESFPLTVTSAQKNPTAFYLCASSIEQFPRYGYTFGSGTRLTVV.

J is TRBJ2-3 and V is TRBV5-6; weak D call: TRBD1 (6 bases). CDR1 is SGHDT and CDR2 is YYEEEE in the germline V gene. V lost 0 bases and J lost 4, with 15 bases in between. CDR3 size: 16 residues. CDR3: CASSLDVTGTSDTQYF. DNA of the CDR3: TGTGCCAGCAGCTTGGATGTGACAGGCACATCAGATACGCAGTATTTT.

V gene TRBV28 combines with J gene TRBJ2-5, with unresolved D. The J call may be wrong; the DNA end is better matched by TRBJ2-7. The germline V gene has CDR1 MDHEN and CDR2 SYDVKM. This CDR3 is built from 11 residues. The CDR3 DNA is TGTGCCAGCAGTCTTGGCCACGAGCAGTACTTC. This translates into CASSLGHEQYF.

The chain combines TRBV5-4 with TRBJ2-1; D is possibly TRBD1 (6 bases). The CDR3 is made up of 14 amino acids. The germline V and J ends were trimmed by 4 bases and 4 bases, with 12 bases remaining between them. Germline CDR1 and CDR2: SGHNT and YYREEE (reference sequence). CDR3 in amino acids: CASSPRDIYNEQFF. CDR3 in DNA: TGTGCCAGCAGCCCAAGGGACATTTACAATGAGCAGTTCTTC.

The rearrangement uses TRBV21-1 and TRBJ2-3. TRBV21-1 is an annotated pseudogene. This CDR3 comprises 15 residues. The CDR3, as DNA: TGTGCCAGCAGCCTCTACAGGGGAGGGACAGATACGCAGTATTTT. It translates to CASSLYRGGTDTQYF.

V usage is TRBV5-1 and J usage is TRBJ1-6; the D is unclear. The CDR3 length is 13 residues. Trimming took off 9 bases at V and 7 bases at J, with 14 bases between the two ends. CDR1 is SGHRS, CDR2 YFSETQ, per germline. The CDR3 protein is CATNPDGNSPLHF. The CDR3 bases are TGCGCCACCAACCCTGACGGGAATTCACCCCTCCACTTT.

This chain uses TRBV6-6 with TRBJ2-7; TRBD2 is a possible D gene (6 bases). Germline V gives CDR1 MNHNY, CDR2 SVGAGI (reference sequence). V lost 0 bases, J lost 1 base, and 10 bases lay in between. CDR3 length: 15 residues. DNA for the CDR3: TGTGCCAGCAGTTACTCGGTAGCGGCTTCCTACGAGCAGTACTTC. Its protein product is CASSYSVAASYEQYF.

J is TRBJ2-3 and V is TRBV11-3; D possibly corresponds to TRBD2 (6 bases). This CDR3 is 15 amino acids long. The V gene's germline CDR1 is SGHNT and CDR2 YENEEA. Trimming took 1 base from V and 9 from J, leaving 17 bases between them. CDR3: CASSLGAGRGETQYF. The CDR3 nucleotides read TGTGCCAGCAGCTTAGGAGCGGGCCGGGGAGAAACGCAGTATTTT.

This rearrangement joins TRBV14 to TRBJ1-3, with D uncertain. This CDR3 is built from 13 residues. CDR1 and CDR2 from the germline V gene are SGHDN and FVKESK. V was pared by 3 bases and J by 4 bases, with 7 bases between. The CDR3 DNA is TGTGCCAGCAGCCAGAATCGGGGAAACACCATATATTTT. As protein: CASSQNRGNTIYF.

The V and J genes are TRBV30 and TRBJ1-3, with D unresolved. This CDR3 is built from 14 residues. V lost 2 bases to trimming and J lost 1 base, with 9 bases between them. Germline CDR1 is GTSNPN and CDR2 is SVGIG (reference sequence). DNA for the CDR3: TGTGCCTGGAGTATAGGGTGGTCTGGAAACACCATATATTTT. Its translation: CAWSIGWSGNTIYF.

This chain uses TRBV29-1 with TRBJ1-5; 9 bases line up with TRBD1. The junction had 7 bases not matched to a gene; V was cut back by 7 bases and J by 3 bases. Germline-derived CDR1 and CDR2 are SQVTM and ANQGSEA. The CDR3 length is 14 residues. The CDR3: CSAGTGNVNQPQHF. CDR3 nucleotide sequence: TGCAGCGCTGGGACAGGGAACGTCAATCAGCCCCAGCATTTT.

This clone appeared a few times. The CDR3 sequence: CASSGGQGGTDTQYF. The CDR3 DNA is TGCGCCAGCAGCGGGGGACAGGGAGGTACAGATACGCAGTATTTT. The rearrangement uses TRBV5-1 and TRBJ2-3; 9 bases are shared with TRBD1. Unmatched junction bases numbered 6, after V lost 4 bases and J lost 3 bases. Germline lookup yields CDR1 SGHRS and CDR2 YFSETQ. The CDR3 covers 15 residues.

Written as DNA, the CDR3 is TGTGCCAGCAGCTCGGGACTAAACACCGGGGAGCTGTTTTTT. Translated: CASSSGLNTGELFF. V usage is TRBV11-2 and J usage is TRBJ2-2, with 7 bases fitting TRBD2. The V segment lost 4 bases and the J segment 2 bases; nucleotides outside the gene matches: 1. Germline CDR1 is SGHAT and CDR2 is FQNNGV. The length of the CDR3 is 14 residues.

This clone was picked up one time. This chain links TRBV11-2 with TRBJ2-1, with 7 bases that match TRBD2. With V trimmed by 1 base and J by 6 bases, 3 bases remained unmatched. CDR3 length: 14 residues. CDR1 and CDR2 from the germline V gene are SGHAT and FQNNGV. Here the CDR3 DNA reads TGTGCCAGCAGCTTAGGCGGGAGAATCAATGAGCAGTTCTTC. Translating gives CASSLGGRINEQFF. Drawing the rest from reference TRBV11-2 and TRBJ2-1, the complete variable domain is EAGVAQSPRYKIIEKRQSVAFWCNPISGHATLYWYQQILGQGPKLLIQFQNNGVVDDSQLPKDRFSAERLKGVDSTLKIQPAKLEDSAVYLCASSLGGRINEQFFGPGTRLTVL.

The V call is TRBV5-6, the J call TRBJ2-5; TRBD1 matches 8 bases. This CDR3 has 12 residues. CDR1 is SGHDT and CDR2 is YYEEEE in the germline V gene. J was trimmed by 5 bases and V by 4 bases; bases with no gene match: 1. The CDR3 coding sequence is TGTGCCAGCAGCCACAGGGGGGAGACCCAGTACTTC. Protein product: CASSHRGETQYF.

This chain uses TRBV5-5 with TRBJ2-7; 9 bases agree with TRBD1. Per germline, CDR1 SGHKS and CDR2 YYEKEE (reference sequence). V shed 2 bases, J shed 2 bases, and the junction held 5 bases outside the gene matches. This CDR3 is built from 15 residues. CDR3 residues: CASSFPGTGPYEQYF. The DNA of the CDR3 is TGTGCCAGCAGCTTTCCCGGGACAGGGCCCTACGAGCAGTACTTC. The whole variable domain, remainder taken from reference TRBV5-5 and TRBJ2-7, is DAGVTQSPTHLIKTRGQQVTLRCSPISGHKSVSWYQQVLGQGPQFIFQYYEKEERGRGNFPDRFSARQFPNYSSELNVNALLLGDSALYLCASSFPGTGPYEQYFGPGTRLTVT.

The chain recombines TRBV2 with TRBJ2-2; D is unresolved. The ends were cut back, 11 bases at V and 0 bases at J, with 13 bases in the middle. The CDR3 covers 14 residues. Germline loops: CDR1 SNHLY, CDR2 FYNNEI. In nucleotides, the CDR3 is TGTGCCGGAGAGTTGACACCGAACACCGGGGAGCTGTTTTTT. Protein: CAGELTPNTGELFF.

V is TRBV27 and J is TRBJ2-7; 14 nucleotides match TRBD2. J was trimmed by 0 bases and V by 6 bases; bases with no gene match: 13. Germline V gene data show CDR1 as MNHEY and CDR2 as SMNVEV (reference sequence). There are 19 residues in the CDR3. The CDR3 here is CASRRSGTSGGKSSYEQYF. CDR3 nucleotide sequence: TGTGCCAGCAGGAGATCCGGGACTAGCGGGGGCAAGAGCTCCTACGAGCAGTACTTC.

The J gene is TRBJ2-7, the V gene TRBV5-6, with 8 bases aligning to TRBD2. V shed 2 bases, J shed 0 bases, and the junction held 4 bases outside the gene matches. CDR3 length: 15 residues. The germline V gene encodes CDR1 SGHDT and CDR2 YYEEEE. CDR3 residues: CASSFLRGDSYEQYF. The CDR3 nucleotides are TGTGCCAGCAGCTTCTTGCGGGGGGACTCCTACGAGCAGTACTTC.

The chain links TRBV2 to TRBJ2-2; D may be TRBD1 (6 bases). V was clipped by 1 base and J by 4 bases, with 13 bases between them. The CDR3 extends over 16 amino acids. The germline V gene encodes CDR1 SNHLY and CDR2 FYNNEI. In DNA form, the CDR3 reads TGTGCCAGCAGTGAAGATAAGGGGGTGACCACCGGGGAGCTGTTTTTT. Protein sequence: CASSEDKGVTTGELFF.

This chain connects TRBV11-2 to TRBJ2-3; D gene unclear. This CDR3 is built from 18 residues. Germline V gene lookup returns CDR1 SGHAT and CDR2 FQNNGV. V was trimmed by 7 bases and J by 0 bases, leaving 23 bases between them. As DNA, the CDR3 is TGTGCCAGCACCCCGATTCGGCGGCCCATAGGTAGCACAGATACGCAGTATTTT. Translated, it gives CASTPIRRPIGSTDTQYF.

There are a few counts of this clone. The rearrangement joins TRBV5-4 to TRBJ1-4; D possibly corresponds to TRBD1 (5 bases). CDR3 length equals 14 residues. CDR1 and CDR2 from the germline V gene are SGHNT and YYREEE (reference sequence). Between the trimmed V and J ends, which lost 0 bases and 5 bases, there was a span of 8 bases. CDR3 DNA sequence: TGTGCCAGCAGCTTGGAGGGGAGGAATGAAAAACTGTTTTTT. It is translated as CASSLEGRNEKLFF.

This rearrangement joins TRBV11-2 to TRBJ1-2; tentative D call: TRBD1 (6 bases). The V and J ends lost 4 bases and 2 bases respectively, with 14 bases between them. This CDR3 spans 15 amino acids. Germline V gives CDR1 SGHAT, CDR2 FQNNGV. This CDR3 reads CASSSSGAGNYGYTF. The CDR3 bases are TGTGCCAGCAGCTCTTCGGGGGCAGGGAACTATGGCTACACCTTC. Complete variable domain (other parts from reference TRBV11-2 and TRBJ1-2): EAGVAQSPRYKIIEKRQSVAFWCNPISGHATLYWYQQILGQGPKLLIQFQNNGVVDDSQLPKDRFSAERLKGVDSTLKIQPAKLEDSAVYLCASSSSGAGNYGYTFGSGTRLTVV.

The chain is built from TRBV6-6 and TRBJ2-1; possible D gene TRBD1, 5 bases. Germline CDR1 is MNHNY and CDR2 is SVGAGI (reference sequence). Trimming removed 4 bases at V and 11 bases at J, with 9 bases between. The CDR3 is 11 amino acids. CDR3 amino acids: CASSLDTKQFF. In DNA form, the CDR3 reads TGTGCCAGCAGTTTGGACACTAAGCAGTTCTTC.

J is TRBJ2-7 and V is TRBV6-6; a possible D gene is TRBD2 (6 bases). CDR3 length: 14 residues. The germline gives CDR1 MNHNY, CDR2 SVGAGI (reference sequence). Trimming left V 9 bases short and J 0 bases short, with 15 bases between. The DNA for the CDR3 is TGTGCCAGTTGGGGGGACTCTAGCTCCTACGAGCAGTACTTC. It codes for CASWGDSSSYEQYF.